This TCR beta chain appears in the sequencing data of a study of cytomegalovirus exposure and HLA in healthy donors. With 6 bases removed from V and 10 bases from J, the gap between germline ends came to 21 bases. The CDR3 extends over 14 amino acids. CDR1 is MDHEN and CDR2 is SYDVKM in the germline V gene. Samples came from healthy bone marrow donors. Primers: 60 Vbeta forward and 13 Jbeta reverse. Clones were sequenced by immunoSEQ multiplex PCR, and TCRdb holds only the in-frame ones, with some missing. The table includes around 130,000 clones, 77% detected once. The sample was PBMCs. This receptor was taken from a man younger than 35 in good health and CMV-seropositive. The chain links TRBV28 to TRBJ1-2, with unresolved D. The CDR3 sequence is CASSIRGRANDYTF. CDR3 coding DNA: TGTGCCAGCAGCATCCGTGGGAGGGCGAATGACTACACCTTC.